This TCR beta chain was captured by sequencing in a study of T-cell memory formation after mild COVID-19. Looking at the study overall: TCR clusters largely stayed donor specific.

One entry per CDR3 protein results from TCRdb running MiXCR on the 5' RACE reads. The sample includes a few hundred thousand distinct CDR3 sequences, about 20% of them seen just once. Broader study findings: Prior to infection, memory already included some responding clones, suggesting cross-reactive memory joined. Contracting CD4+ clones lay largely in CM and EM, with CD8+ ones residing in EMRA.

This clonotype was found many times. Its target is unknown. With 5 bases removed from V and 3 bases from J, the gap between germline ends came to 23 bases. CDR1 and CDR2 from the germline V gene are SGHTA and FQGNSA. The CDR3 spans 17 residues. This TCR derives from an adult woman who had mild COVID-19 (a few samples of this study predate the infection). Cell type and time point are not known. The chain carries TRBV7-2 and TRBJ2-7, with D perhaps given as TRBD1 or TRBD2 (5 bases each). The sample comprised PBMCs or a T cell subset sorted from them (not recorded which). This CDR3 reads CASSRTLLRDRYYEQYF. In DNA form, the CDR3 reads TGTGCCAGCAGCCGGACACTTCTACGGGACCGATACTACGAGCAGTACTTC.